Shown below are 23 T cell receptor beta chains from a single sample sequenced in a study of T-cell memory formation after mild COVID-19. TCRdb re-derived calls from the 5' RACE reads in MiXCR, one entry per CDR3 protein. The table records fewer than 150,000 distinct CDR3 sequences, 13% to 15% of them present only once. Material: PBMCs or a T cell subset sorted from them (not recorded which). The receptors were gathered from an adult woman who had mild COVID-19 (a few samples of this study predate the infection). Cell type and time point are not known.

The chain recombines TRBV12-3 or TRBV12-4 with TRBJ2-2; 9 nucleotides agree with TRBD1. The CDR3 contains 14 residues. Trimming cost V 10 bases and J 7 bases; bases outside gene matches: 10. CDR3 loop: CATLGQGTVGELFF. In DNA form, the CDR3 reads TGTGCCACCCTCGGACAGGGGACGGTCGGGGAGCTGTTTTTT.

This clonotype was detected a few times. The V and J genes are TRBV4-2 and TRBJ2-3, with 11 bases that match TRBD2. Germline V CDR1 and CDR2: LGHNA, YNFKEQ. This CDR3 is built from 17 residues. Germline trimming cut 3 bases from V and 4 bases from J; bases unmatched to any gene: 9. Written as DNA, the CDR3 is TGTGCCAGCAGCCATGAAATAGCGGGAGGGCCCTCAGATACGCAGTATTTT. This gives the protein CASSHEIAGGPSDTQYF.

This clonotype was counted a few times. The chain couples TRBV19 to TRBJ1-1; possible D gene TRBD1, 6 bases. With 3 bases removed from V and 1 base from J, the gap between germline ends came to 9 bases. Germline lookup yields CDR1 LNHDA and CDR2 SQIVND (reference sequence). The CDR3 has 14 residues. In nucleotides, the CDR3 is TGTGCCAGTAGTATGGGGGGCTGGAACACTGAAGCTTTCTTT. It codes for CASSMGGWNTEAFF.

This clonotype came up a few times. The chain joins TRBV9 to TRBJ2-1; 8 nucleotides match TRBD2. CDR3 size: 15 residues. CDR1 is SGDLS and CDR2 is YYNGEE in the germline V gene. V lost 1 base, J lost 2 bases, and 2 bases stayed unmatched. The CDR3 coding sequence is TGTGCCAGCAGCGTAAGCGGGAGCGCCTACAATGAGCAGTTCTTC. Translation: CASSVSGSAYNEQFF.

The chain links TRBV9 to TRBJ1-2, with TRBD1 identical over 9 bases. In germline, CDR1 is SGDLS, CDR2 YYNGEE. Trimming at V came to 4 bases and at J to 6 bases, leaving 7 bases not matched to a gene. The CDR3 loop spans 14 amino acids. This CDR3 reads CASSPPGQGDGYTF. The CDR3 DNA follows: TGTGCCAGCAGCCCCCCGGGACAGGGAGATGGCTACACCTTC.

This clonotype occurred a few times. V usage is TRBV24-1 and J usage is TRBJ2-1; 8 bases match TRBD1. CDR1 is KGHDR and CDR2 is SFDVKD in the germline V gene. This CDR3 contains 14 residues. V lost 4 bases to trimming and J lost 6 bases; unmatched junction nucleotides: 4. CDR3 amino acids: CATSDRDRSNEQFF. CDR3 bases: TGTGCCACCAGTGACCGGGACAGGTCCAATGAGCAGTTCTTC.

This clonotype was recorded a few times. The rearrangement links TRBV12-3 or TRBV12-4 to TRBJ2-3; D gene uncertain. This CDR3 spans 16 amino acids. V was pared by 4 bases and J by 0 bases, with 14 bases between. CDR3 amino acids: CASSSHVSSSTDTQYF. The CDR3 bases are TGTGCCAGCAGTTCCCATGTAAGCTCTAGCACAGATACGCAGTATTTT.

The chain couples TRBV12-3 or TRBV12-4 to TRBJ1-4, with a tentative D call TRBD1 (6 bases). The CDR3 consists of 15 residues. V lost 6 bases to trimming and J lost 7 bases, with 18 bases between them. The CDR3 region is CASSQNLGGSEKLFF. The CDR3 DNA is TGTGCCAGCAGCCAGAACCTAGGGGGGAGTGAAAAACTGTTTTTT.

The chain uses TRBV5-6 and TRBJ2-7; 9 positions agree with TRBD2. V was pared by 4 bases and J by 4 bases, with 9 bases of the junction left unmatched. This CDR3 spans 15 amino acids. Germline values: CDR1 SGHDT, CDR2 YYEEEE. The CDR3 DNA reads as TGTGCCAGCAGCCCCCTTAGCGGGAGCGTGTACGAGCAGTACTTC. Amino acid sequence: CASSPLSGSVYEQYF.

The chain carries TRBV15 and TRBJ1-4; 10 bases are shared with TRBD1. Per the germline V gene, CDR1 is LNHNV and CDR2 is YYDKDF (reference sequence). The CDR3 length is 15 residues. Losses at the gene ends were 5 bases for V and 7 bases for J; bases not matched to a gene: 7. The DNA of the CDR3 is TGTGCCACCAGCGGCGGGGACAGGGGTTTTGAAAAACTGTTTTTT. Amino acids: CATSGGDRGFEKLFF.

This clonotype was recorded many times. This chain uses TRBV12-3 or TRBV12-4 with TRBJ2-3, with unresolved D. The V end lost 4 bases, the J end lost 5 bases, and 10 bases lay between the germline ends. CDR3 length equals 13 residues. The CDR3: CASSSGGGDTQYF. DNA for the CDR3: TGTGCCAGCAGTTCCGGCGGCGGAGATACGCAGTATTTT.

CDR3 DNA sequence: TGTGCCAGCAGCCAGACAGGGAGTGTTAGCCAGCCCCAGCATTTT. Translation: CASSQTGSVSQPQHF. This chain connects TRBV4-2 to TRBJ1-5; TRBD1 aligns across 7 bases. Germline CDR1 reads LGHNA; CDR2 reads YNFKEQ. This CDR3 region has 15 residues. V was pared by 3 bases and J by 7 bases, with 9 bases of the junction left unmatched.

The CDR3 spells CASSPGVVSGGPGEQYF. CDR3 DNA sequence: TGTGCCAGCAGCCCAGGGGTGGTGAGCGGGGGGCCCGGGGAGCAGTACTTC. This sequence joins TRBV11-2 and TRBJ2-7, with 9 positions matching TRBD2. V lost 5 bases, J lost 7 bases, and 18 bases stayed unmatched. The germline V gene encodes CDR1 SGHAT and CDR2 FQNNGV. The CDR3 totals 17 residues.

This clonotype has just a few counts. This chain joins TRBV5-4 and TRBJ2-7; D is possibly TRBD2 (6 bases). Germline assignment: CDR1 SGHNT and CDR2 YYREEE (reference sequence). With 7 bases removed from V and 2 bases from J, the gap between germline ends came to 16 bases. This CDR3 comprises 14 residues. CDR3 bases: TGTGCCAGCGACAAATGGCCGGGAGCCTACGAGCAGTACTTC. Its protein product is CASDKWPGAYEQYF.

The sample holds a few counts of this clonotype. The chain is built from TRBV7-7 and TRBJ2-2; D unresolved. V was cut by 4 bases and J by 5 bases, with 5 bases left in between. The CDR3 covers 12 residues. Germline CDR1 is SSHAT and CDR2 is FNYEAQ (reference sequence). The CDR3 nucleotides read TGTGCCAGCAGCTCTATGACCGGGGAGCTGTTTTTT. Amino acid sequence: CASSSMTGELFF.

A few counts support this clonotype. The chain is built from TRBV7-8 and TRBJ2-1, with 9 bases fitting TRBD2. This CDR3 region has 17 residues. Germline V CDR1 and CDR2: SGHVS, FQNEAQ. Losses at the gene ends were 2 bases for V and 2 bases for J; bases not matched to a gene: 7. The CDR3 DNA reads as TGTGCCAGCAGCTTAAAGGCGGCTAGCGGGGCCTACAATGAGCAGTTCTTC. This codes for CASSLKAASGAYNEQFF. Looking up the rest from reference TRBV7-8 and TRBJ2-1 gives the full variable domain: GAGVSQSPRYKVAKRGQDVALRCDPISGHVSLFWYQQALGQGPEFLTYFQNEAQLDKSGLPSDRFFAERPEGSVSTLKIQRTQQEDSAVYLCASSLKAASGAYNEQFFGPGTRLTVL.

V and J are TRBV5-1 and TRBJ2-2, with 9 bases that match TRBD1. The germline gives CDR1 SGHRS, CDR2 YFSETQ. With 4 bases clipped from V and 6 bases from J, the junction kept 10 bases outside the gene matches. This CDR3 is built from 16 residues. The CDR3 is CASSARDRDSAGELFF. The CDR3 region has the DNA TGCGCCAGCAGCGCCCGGGACAGGGATTCTGCCGGGGAGCTGTTTTTT.

This clonotype was found a few times. V usage is TRBV23-1 and J usage is TRBJ1-1; D is perhaps TRBD1 (5 bases). TRBV23-1 is an ORF; its function is uncertain. The V end was cut by 1 base, the J end by 5 bases, with 17 bases between. CDR3 length equals 16 residues. Here the CDR3 reads CASSQFAPRDETEAFF. Written as DNA, the CDR3 is TGCGCCAGCAGTCAATTCGCCCCGAGGGACGAGACTGAAGCTTTCTTT.

This clonotype was recorded a few times. The chain links TRBV7-9 to TRBJ2-5, with 14 nucleotides matching TRBD2. Germline CDR1 SEHNR, CDR2 FQNEAQ (reference sequence). With 7 bases clipped from V and 2 bases from J, the junction kept 3 bases outside the gene matches. The CDR3 spans 15 residues. The CDR3 nucleotides read TGTGCCAGCAAGGGACTAGCGGGAGAGCAAGAGACCCAGTACTTC. It codes for CASKGLAGEQETQYF.

This clonotype was seen a handful of times. The chain joins TRBV9 to TRBJ2-1; the match to TRBD2 covers 11 bases. CDR3 length equals 15 residues. Germline assignment: CDR1 SGDLS and CDR2 YYNGEE. V lost 0 bases to trimming and J lost 7 bases; unmatched junction nucleotides: 3. Here the CDR3 reads CASSVGGTSGNEQFF. CDR3 DNA: TGTGCCAGCAGCGTAGGAGGGACTAGCGGAAATGAGCAGTTCTTC.

The genes are TRBV19 and TRBJ2-1; 9 nucleotides line up with TRBD2. V was clipped by 4 bases and J by 5 bases; unmatched bases: 9. This CDR3 spans 16 amino acids. Germline V gene data show CDR1 as LNHDA and CDR2 as SQIVND (reference sequence). As DNA, the CDR3 is TGTGCCAGTAGTACCAATAATAGCGGGAGACACAATGAGCAGTTCTTC. Its protein product is CASSTNNSGRHNEQFF.

The rearrangement links TRBV4-3 to TRBJ1-1; D is undetermined. The CDR3 spans 17 residues. From germline, CDR1 is LGHNA and CDR2 YSLEER. Deletions cut 2 bases from V and 6 bases from J, with 22 bases between. The CDR3 region is CASSQISSGEAAPEAFF. CDR3 DNA: TGCGCCAGCAGCCAAATCTCATCTGGGGAGGCTGCGCCTGAAGCTTTCTTT.

The chain couples TRBV20-1 to TRBJ2-7; D is unresolved. The CDR3 is made up of 13 amino acids. Germline V gene data show CDR1 as DFQATT and CDR2 as SNEGSKA (reference sequence). The V end was cut by 0 bases, the J end by 2 bases, with 8 bases between. Here the CDR3 reads CSAREDVAYEQYF. For the CDR3, the DNA is TGCAGTGCTAGAGAGGACGTAGCCTACGAGCAGTACTTC.